The text below deals with one T cell receptor (beta chain). Its antigen remains unknown. The protocol was immunoSEQ multiplex PCR, while the TCRdb copy is restricted to in-frame clones and leaves out a portion. This sample has approximately 90,000 clones, with 88% found just once. The data were obtained in a study of identifying expanded T cells in peripheral blood. General study results and limits: About 1.2 clones differed between technical replicates, versus roughly 17 and 20 over time. Approximately 2-week clone count variance significantly increased as total template count grew.

The J segment lost 5 bases and the V segment lost 3 bases, leaving 7 bases of the junction unmatched. The CDR3 contains 15 residues. Germline V gives CDR1 MDHEN, CDR2 SYDVKM. The chain employs TRBV28 and TRBJ2-5, with TRBD2 identical over 9 bases. The source is a person aged 18-70 years in good health. The source material was blood. The CDR3, as DNA: TGTGCCAGCAGTTTCGTAGCGGGAGTTGGGGAGACCCAGTACTTC. This sequence encodes CASSFVAGVGETQYF.